The 20 T cell receptor beta chains below come from one sample, sequenced in a study of regulatory T cells in long-lasting Graves disease (dated by TCRdb to the early 2020s). The receptor library was made with multiplex PCR. The instrument given in TCRdb is Illumina HiSeq 4000. CDR3 regions were amplified by Arm-PCR with iRepertoire HTBI primers to construct TCR beta libraries. TCRdb reworked the public reads: Q25 trimming with fastp, MiXCR clone assembly, productive beta chains retained. Every CDR3 protein is listed once, alongside the most common genes and DNA of its rows. This sample is represented by some 440,000 distinct CDR3 sequences; roughly 20% of them were singletons. The ten largest clonotypes hold about 8.3% of the sample. The sample's time point label is to be understood as: persistent/refractory GD, antithyroid drugs over 5 years with positive TRAb. RNA was extracted from PBMCs in TRIzol for both TCR sequencing and RNA sequencing.

Sequenced material: peripheral blood mononuclear cells (PBMCs), taken when the disease was refractory, from a patient treated with antithyroid drugs. All receptors come from a female donor with Graves disease.

CDR3 residues: CSAIRRGDTGELFF. The CDR3 region has the DNA TGCAGCGCTATCAGGAGGGGAGACACCGGGGAGCTGTTTTTT. V usage is TRBV29-1 and J usage is TRBJ2-2, with D perhaps matching TRBD2 (6 bases). The CDR3 length is 14 residues. Germline CDR1 and CDR2: SQVTM and ANQGSEA. V was pared by 7 bases and J by 3 bases, with 15 bases between.

This clonotype has only a few counts. This chain links TRBV9 with TRBJ1-4; D is possibly TRBD1 (6 bases). The germline gives CDR1 SGDLS, CDR2 YYNGEE. V gave up 2 bases and J gave up 3 bases, with 20 bases separating them. The CDR3 extends over 18 amino acids. CDR3 nucleotide sequence: TGTGCCAGCAGCGTCTCAGGGGTCTGGCAGACCTCTAATGAAAAACTGTTTTTT. The encoded protein is CASSVSGVWQTSNEKLFF.

This clonotype was observed at least ten times. The CDR3 nucleotides read TGTGCCAGCAGTTACTCGTTGAATAGCGGGCTCTTCTACGAGCAGTACTTC. Its protein product is CASSYSLNSGLFYEQYF. The gene calls are TRBV6-6 and TRBJ2-7, with 7 bases identical to TRBD2. The trim removed 0 bases at V and 3 bases at J, leaving 11 bases unmatched. Germline loops: CDR1 MNHNY, CDR2 SVGAGI (reference sequence). The CDR3 contains 17 residues.

The chain is built from TRBV7-9 and TRBJ1-3; tentatively, D is TRBD1 (6 bases). In germline, CDR1 is SEHNR, CDR2 FQNEAQ (reference sequence). This CDR3 spans 17 amino acids. Trimming stripped 5 bases from V and 0 bases from J, with 17 bases between. DNA for the CDR3: TGTGCCAGCAGCCCGGGAATGGGACAAATCTCTGGAAACACCATATATTTT. Translating gives CASSPGMGQISGNTIYF.

This clonotype was picked up a small number of times. The chain employs TRBV7-3 and TRBJ2-1; 7 positions match TRBD2. CDR1 and CDR2 from the germline V gene are SGHTA and FQGTGA. The V and J ends lost 0 bases and 6 bases, in that order; junction bases with no gene match: 5. This CDR3 spans 15 amino acids. The DNA of the CDR3 is TGTGCCAGCAGCTTAACTCCGGGACTACCCAATGAGCAGTTCTTC. Amino acid sequence: CASSLTPGLPNEQFF. The full variable domain, in which reference TRBV7-3 and TRBJ2-1 provide the parts outside the CDR3, is GAGVSQTPSNKVTEKGKYVELRCDPISGHTALYWYRQSLGQGPEFLIYFQGTGAADDSGLPNDRFFAVRPEGSVSTLKIQRTERGDSAVYLCASSLTPGLPNEQFFGPGTRLTVL.

Concerning this clonotype: A read error likely explains this, since a far larger clone differs by one base. This chain connects TRBV27 to TRBJ2-5; 7 bases are shared with TRBD2. CDR1 is MNHEY, CDR2 SMNVEV, per germline (reference sequence). CDR3 length equals 18 residues. The junction had 15 bases not matched to a gene; V was cut back by 0 bases and J by 5 bases. CDR3 DNA: TGTGCCAGCAGTTTATCGCCGACTAGCAGTCCACATTGGGAGACCCAGTACTTC. Encoded protein: CASSLSPTSSPHWETQYF.

There are many counts of this clonotype. The CDR3 protein is CASSFRVVGTEAFF. The CDR3 coding sequence is TGTGCCAGCAGTTTCAGGGTTGTAGGTACTGAAGCTTTCTTT. This chain uses TRBV28 with TRBJ1-1, with D perhaps TRBD1 (5 bases). CDR1 MDHEN and CDR2 SYDVKM come from the germline V gene. The CDR3 is 14 amino acids. V dropped 3 bases and J dropped 5 bases, with 13 bases sitting between them. The full variable domain, rest sourced from reference TRBV28 and TRBJ1-1, is DVKVTQSSRYLVKRTGEKVFLECVQDMDHENMFWYRQDPGLGLRLIYFSYDVKMKEKGDIPEGYSVSREKKERFSLILESASTNQTSMYLCASSFRVVGTEAFFGQGTRLTVV.

Ten or more counts support this clonotype. J is TRBJ2-5 and V is TRBV2; possibly TRBD1 or TRBD2 for D (7 bases each). The ends were cut back, 6 bases at V and 4 bases at J, with 12 bases in the middle. This CDR3 is 13 amino acids long. Germline V CDR1 and CDR2: SNHLY, FYNNEI. The CDR3 region has the DNA TGTGCCAGCAGGACCAGGGGGGGAGAGACCCAGTACTTC. This translates into CASRTRGGETQYF. Together with reference TRBV2 and TRBJ2-5, the CDR3 gives the full variable domain: EPEVTQTPSHQVTQMGQEVILRCVPISNHLYFYWYRQILGQKVEFLVSFYNNEISEKSEIFDDQFSVERPDGSNFTLKIRSTKLEDSAMYFCASRTRGGETQYFGPGTRLLVL.

The chain has TRBV13 and TRBJ2-7, with 14 bases identical to TRBD2. V lost 6 bases, J lost 6 bases, and 10 bases stayed unmatched. Germline V gene data show CDR1 as PRHDT and CDR2 as FYEKMQ (reference sequence). The CDR3 is 16 residues long. CDR3 coding DNA: TGTGCCAGCAGTGGTCCCGGGACTAGCGGGAGCCGCGAGCAGTACTTC. Its protein product is CASSGPGTSGSREQYF.

The V call is TRBV5-4, the J call TRBJ2-7; unclear D gene. This CDR3 comprises 13 residues. Looked up from germline, CDR1 is SGHNT and CDR2 is YYREEE (reference sequence). V gave up 4 bases and J gave up 4 bases, with 12 bases separating them. The CDR3 DNA is TGTGCCAGCAGCCAAGATCAGAGTTACGAGCAGTACTTC. As protein: CASSQDQSYEQYF.

This clonotype showed up many times. The chain joins TRBV27 to TRBJ2-5, with 8 bases aligning to TRBD1. Unmatched junction bases numbered 10, after V lost 2 bases and J lost 2 bases. Germline assignment: CDR1 MNHEY and CDR2 SMNVEV (reference sequence). The CDR3 loop spans 17 amino acids. CDR3 nucleotide sequence: TGTGCCAGCAGTTTAGGGGCAGGGGGCGCAGGTCAAGAGACCCAGTACTTC. Translation gives CASSLGAGGAGQETQYF.

This clonotype was seen at least ten times. This chain links TRBV12-3 or TRBV12-4 with TRBJ2-2, with unresolved D. The CDR3 has 11 residues. Between the trimmed V and J ends, which lost 6 bases and 7 bases, there was a span of 6 bases. CDR3 protein: CASSRYGELFF. In DNA form, the CDR3 reads TGTGCCAGCAGCCGGTACGGGGAGCTGTTTTTT.

This chain uses TRBV6-1 with TRBJ2-1; the match to TRBD1 covers 8 bases. The CDR3 is made up of 14 amino acids. The germline V gene encodes CDR1 MNHNS and CDR2 SASEGT. The trim removed 7 bases at V and 0 bases at J, leaving 2 bases unmatched. The DNA of the CDR3 is TGTGCCAGCACCGGGACAGGCTCCTACAATGAGCAGTTCTTC. Translated: CASTGTGSYNEQFF.

This clonotype was picked up a small number of times. V is TRBV5-1 and J is TRBJ1-6, with 8 bases fitting TRBD1. J was trimmed by 1 base and V by 3 bases; bases with no gene match: 6. CDR3 length: 17 amino acids. Per the germline V gene, CDR1 is SGHRS and CDR2 is YFSETQ. The CDR3 is CASSSGTGRSYNSPLHF. The CDR3 region has the DNA TGCGCCAGCAGCTCCGGGACAGGAAGATCCTATAATTCACCCCTCCACTTT.

Many counts were recorded for this clonotype. The V and J genes are TRBV6-1 and TRBJ1-1; the D gene is possibly TRBD1 (5 bases). In germline, CDR1 is MNHNS, CDR2 SASEGT. CDR3 length: 14 residues. The V and J ends lost 4 bases and 0 bases respectively, with 9 bases between them. The CDR3 DNA sequence: TGTGCCAGCAGTGCGGGACGGATGAACACTGAAGCTTTCTTT. The encoded protein is CASSAGRMNTEAFF.

This clonotype was observed at least ten times. This chain connects TRBV7-2 to TRBJ2-5; D not resolved. The CDR3 runs 16 residues. CDR1 and CDR2 (germline): SGHTA, FQGNSA. V shed 1 base and J shed 2 bases, with 14 bases lying between them. In DNA, the CDR3 is TGTGCCAGCAGCTTAGGCACAAAGAATAGTCAAGAGACCCAGTACTTC. Translation gives CASSLGTKNSQETQYF.

This clonotype was counted ten times or more. This chain connects TRBV28 to TRBJ2-5; TRBD1 aligns across 8 bases. The CDR3 is 15 amino acids. Germline trimming cut 5 bases from V and 4 bases from J; bases unmatched to any gene: 9. Germline CDR1 MDHEN, CDR2 SYDVKM. The chain's CDR3 is CASSPRQGNGETQYF. The CDR3 bases are TGTGCCAGCAGTCCCCGACAGGGGAATGGAGAGACCCAGTACTTC. The complete variable domain, with remaining parts taken from reference TRBV28 and TRBJ2-5, reads DVKVTQSSRYLVKRTGEKVFLECVQDMDHENMFWYRQDPGLGLRLIYFSYDVKMKEKGDIPEGYSVSREKKERFSLILESASTNQTSMYLCASSPRQGNGETQYFGPGTRLLVL.

The table lists this clonotype with many counts. This sequence joins TRBV18 and TRBJ2-2; a possible D gene is TRBD1 (5 bases). The CDR3 is 16 amino acids. Germline CDR1 reads KGHSH; CDR2 reads LQKENI. Trimming took 2 bases from V and 5 from J, leaving 15 bases between them. CDR3 DNA sequence: TGTGCCAGCTCACCAGTCGACAGTAGGGGAACCGGGGAGCTGTTTTTT. Translated: CASSPVDSRGTGELFF.

This clonotype was detected many times. The chain is built from TRBV28 and TRBJ1-5; D perhaps matches TRBD1 (6 bases). CDR3 size: 16 residues. From germline, CDR1 is MDHEN and CDR2 SYDVKM. CDR3 nucleotides: TGTCCTCCCCGGGACACTATACGGCGCGACAATCAGCCCCAGCATTTT. This translates into CPPRDTIRRDNQPQHF.

The genes are TRBV29-1 and TRBJ2-1, with 8 bases fitting TRBD2. This CDR3 region has 14 residues. J lost 2 bases, V lost 4 bases, and 4 bases had no gene match. Per the germline V gene, CDR1 is SQVTM and CDR2 is ANQGSEA. Here the CDR3 reads CSVVTGGPYNEQFF. CDR3 in DNA: TGCAGCGTTGTCACGGGAGGGCCCTACAATGAGCAGTTCTTC.